This entry is about one T cell receptor (beta chain). Sequenced by immunoSEQ multiplex PCR; TCRdb stores in-frame clones only, minus some. The table records 300,000 or so clones, nearly 90% of them present only once. These data are taken from a study of blood T cell repertoires in COVID-19. Enrollees, roughly 18 to 90 years old, lived in approximately 25 US areas. Clinical histories supplied by participants themselves formed the basis of cohort assignment. Recovered participants had two consecutive negative NP/OP PCR tests, healthcare professional clearance, or symptom resolution. Germline CDR1 LGHDT, CDR2 YNNKEL (reference sequence). Deletions cut 5 bases from V and 0 bases from J, with 10 bases between. This CDR3 has 14 amino acids.

Sequencing used PBMCs or T cells enriched from blood (not recorded which). The chain is built from TRBV3-1 (or the pseudogene TRBV3-2) and TRBJ1-2; D unclear. This clonotype originated in a woman under 40 who had recovered from COVID-19. The CDR3 DNA sequence: TGTGCCAGCAGCGCTTCAGATGCTAACTATGGCTACACCTTC. Protein product: CASSASDANYGYTF.